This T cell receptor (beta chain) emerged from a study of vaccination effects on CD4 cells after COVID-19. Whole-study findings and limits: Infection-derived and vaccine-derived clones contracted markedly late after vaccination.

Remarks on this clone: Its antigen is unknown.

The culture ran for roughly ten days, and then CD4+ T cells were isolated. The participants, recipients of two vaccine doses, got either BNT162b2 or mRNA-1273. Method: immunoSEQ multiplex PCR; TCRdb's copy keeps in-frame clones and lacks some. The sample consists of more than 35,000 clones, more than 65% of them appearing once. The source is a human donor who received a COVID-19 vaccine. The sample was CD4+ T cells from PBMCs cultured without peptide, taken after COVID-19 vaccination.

CDR3 loop: CASSTAGGADQPQHF. In DNA, the CDR3 is TGCGCCAGCAGTACGGCGGGGGGGGCTGATCAGCCCCAGCATTTT. The J gene is TRBJ1-5, the V gene TRBV23-1, with D tentatively TRBD1 (6 bases). TRBV23-1 is annotated as an ORF whose role is uncertain. The CDR3 covers 15 residues. Trimming removed 5 bases from V and 5 bases from J, with 16 bases in between.